This T cell receptor (beta chain) was captured in a study of cytomegalovirus exposure and HLA in healthy donors. Study-wide results and caveats: The study labeled approximately 150 TCR beta chains cytomegalovirus-associated. Fewer N-insertions (relative to the roughly 610-donor mean) were reportedly seen in an Asian-associated ancestry cluster in a later analysis.

CDR1 MDHEN and CDR2 SYDVKM come from the germline V gene. This CDR3 has 15 amino acids. V gave up 6 bases and J gave up 0 bases, with 12 bases separating them. Turning to this clone: Its antigen is not identified.

Primers: 60 Vbeta forward and 13 Jbeta reverse. Profiled with immunoSEQ multiplex PCR; TCRdb holds only in-frame clones, not every one. The data hold 120,000 or so clones, with 70% to 85% observed a single time. This clonotype was obtained from a man in his forties or fifties in good health and CMV-seropositive. Sample: PBMCs. The V call is TRBV28, the J call TRBJ1-3; D perhaps matches TRBD1 (6 bases). DNA for the CDR3: TGTGCCAGCAGCGCGACAGGAAACTCTGGAAACACCATATATTTT. It encodes CASSATGNSGNTIYF.